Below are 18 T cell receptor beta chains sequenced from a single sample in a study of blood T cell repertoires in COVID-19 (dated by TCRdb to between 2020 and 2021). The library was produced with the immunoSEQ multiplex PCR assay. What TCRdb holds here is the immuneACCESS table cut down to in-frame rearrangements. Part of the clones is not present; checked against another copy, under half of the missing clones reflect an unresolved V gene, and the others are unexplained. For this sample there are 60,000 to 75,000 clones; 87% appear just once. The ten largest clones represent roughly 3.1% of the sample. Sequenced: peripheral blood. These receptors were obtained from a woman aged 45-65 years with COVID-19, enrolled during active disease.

In DNA form, the CDR3 reads TGTGCCAGCAGCCCATTAGCGGACTCCTACGAGCAGTACTTC. It translates to CASSPLADSYEQYF. The rearrangement uses TRBV2 and TRBJ2-7; weak D call: TRBD2 (6 bases). The CDR3 has 14 amino acids. CDR1 is SNHLY, CDR2 FYNNEI, per germline. V was shortened by 6 bases and J by 0 bases, with 12 bases between the two germline ends.

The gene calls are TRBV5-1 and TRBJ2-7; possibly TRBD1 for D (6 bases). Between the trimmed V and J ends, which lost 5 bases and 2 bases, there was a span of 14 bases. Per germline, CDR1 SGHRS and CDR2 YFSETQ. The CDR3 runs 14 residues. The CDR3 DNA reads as TGCGCCAGCAGATACTCTGACAGGACCTACGAGCAGTACTTC. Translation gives CASRYSDRTYEQYF.

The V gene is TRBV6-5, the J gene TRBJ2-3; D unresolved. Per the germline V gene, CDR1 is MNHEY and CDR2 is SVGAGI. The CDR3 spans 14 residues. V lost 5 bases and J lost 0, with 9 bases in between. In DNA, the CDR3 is TGTGCCAGCAGTCGAGCCCCGAGCACAGATACGCAGTATTTT. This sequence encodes CASSRAPSTDTQYF.

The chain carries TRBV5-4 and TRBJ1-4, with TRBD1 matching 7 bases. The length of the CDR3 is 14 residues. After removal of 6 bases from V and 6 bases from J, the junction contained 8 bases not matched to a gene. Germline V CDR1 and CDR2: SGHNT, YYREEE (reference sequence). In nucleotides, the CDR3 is TGTGCCAGCACCCGGGACAGAAATTATGAAAAACTGTTTTTT. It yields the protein CASTRDRNYEKLFF. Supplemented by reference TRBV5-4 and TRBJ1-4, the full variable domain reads ETGVTQSPTHLIKTRGQQVTLRCSSQSGHNTVSWYQQALGQGPQFIFQYYREEENGRGNFPPRFSGLQFPNYSSELNVNALELDDSALYLCASTRDRNYEKLFFGSGTQLSVL.

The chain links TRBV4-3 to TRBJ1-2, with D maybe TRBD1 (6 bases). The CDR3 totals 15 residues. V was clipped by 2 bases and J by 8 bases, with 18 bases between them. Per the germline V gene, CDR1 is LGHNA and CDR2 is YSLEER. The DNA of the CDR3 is TGCGCCAGCAGCCAAACCCGGCTGGCAGGGGAGGGCTACACCTTC. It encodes CASSQTRLAGEGYTF.

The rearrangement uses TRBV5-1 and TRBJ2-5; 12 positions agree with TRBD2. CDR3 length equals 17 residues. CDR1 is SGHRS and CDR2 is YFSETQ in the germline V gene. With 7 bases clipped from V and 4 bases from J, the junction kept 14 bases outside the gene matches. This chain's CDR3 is CASGSWELAGGTETQYF. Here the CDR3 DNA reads TGCGCCAGCGGTAGTTGGGAACTAGCGGGAGGAACAGAGACCCAGTACTTC.

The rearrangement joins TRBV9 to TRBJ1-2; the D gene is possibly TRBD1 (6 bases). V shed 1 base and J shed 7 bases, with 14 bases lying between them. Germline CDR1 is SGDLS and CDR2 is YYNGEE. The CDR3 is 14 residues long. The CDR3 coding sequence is TGTGCCAGCAGCGTACACCCAGGGGATGGTGGCTACACCTTC. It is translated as CASSVHPGDGGYTF. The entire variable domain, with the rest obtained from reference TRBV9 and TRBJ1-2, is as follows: DSGVTQTPKHLITATGQRVTLRCSPRSGDLSVYWYQQSLDQGLQFLIQYYNGEERAKGNILERFSAQQFPDLHSELNLSSLELGDSALYFCASSVHPGDGGYTFGSGTRLTVV.

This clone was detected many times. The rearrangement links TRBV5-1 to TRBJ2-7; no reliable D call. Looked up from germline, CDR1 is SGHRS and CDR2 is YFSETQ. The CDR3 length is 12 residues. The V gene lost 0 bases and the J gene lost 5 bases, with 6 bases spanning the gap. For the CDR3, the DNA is TGCGCCAGCAGCTTGGCCTCTAACGAGCAGTACTTC. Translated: CASSLASNEQYF.

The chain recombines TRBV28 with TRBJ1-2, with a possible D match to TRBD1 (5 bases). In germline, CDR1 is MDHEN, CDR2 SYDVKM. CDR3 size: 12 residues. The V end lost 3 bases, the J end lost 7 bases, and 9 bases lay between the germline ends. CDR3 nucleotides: TGTGCCAGCAGTTTTTCGACAGCTGGCTACACCTTC. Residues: CASSFSTAGYTF.

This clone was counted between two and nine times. CDR3 protein: CASSFGMTDNQPQHF. CDR3 DNA sequence: TGTGCCAGCAGCTTCGGTATGACAGACAATCAGCCCCAGCATTTT. The chain carries TRBV5-8 and TRBJ1-5, with D tentatively TRBD1 (5 bases). V lost 2 bases, J lost 3 bases, and 12 bases lay in between. The CDR3 extends over 15 amino acids. CDR1 is SGHTS, CDR2 YDEGEE, per germline.

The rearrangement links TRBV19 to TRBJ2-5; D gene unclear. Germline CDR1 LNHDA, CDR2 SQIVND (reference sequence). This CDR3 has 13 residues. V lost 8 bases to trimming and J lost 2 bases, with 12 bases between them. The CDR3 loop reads CASSGQFQETQYF. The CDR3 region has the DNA TGTGCCAGTTCTGGCCAATTTCAAGAGACCCAGTACTTC.

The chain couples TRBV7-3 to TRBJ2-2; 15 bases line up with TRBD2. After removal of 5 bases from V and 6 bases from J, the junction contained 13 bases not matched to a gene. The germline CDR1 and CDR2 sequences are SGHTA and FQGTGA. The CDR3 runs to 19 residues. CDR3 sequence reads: CASSPPGTSGRMGAGELFF. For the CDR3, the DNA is TGTGCCAGCAGCCCGCCCGGGACTAGCGGGAGGATGGGAGCCGGGGAGCTGTTTTTT. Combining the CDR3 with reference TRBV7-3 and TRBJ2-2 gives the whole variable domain GAGVSQTPSNKVTEKGKYVELRCDPISGHTALYWYRQSLGQGPEFLIYFQGTGAADDSGLPNDRFFAVRPEGSVSTLKIQRTERGDSAVYLCASSPPGTSGRMGAGELFFGEGSRLTVL.

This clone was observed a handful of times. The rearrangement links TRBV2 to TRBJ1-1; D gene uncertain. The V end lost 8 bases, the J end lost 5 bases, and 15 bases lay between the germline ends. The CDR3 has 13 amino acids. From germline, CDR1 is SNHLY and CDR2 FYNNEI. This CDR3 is CASLGLGGTEAFF. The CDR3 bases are TGTGCCAGCCTGGGGTTGGGAGGAACTGAAGCTTTCTTT.

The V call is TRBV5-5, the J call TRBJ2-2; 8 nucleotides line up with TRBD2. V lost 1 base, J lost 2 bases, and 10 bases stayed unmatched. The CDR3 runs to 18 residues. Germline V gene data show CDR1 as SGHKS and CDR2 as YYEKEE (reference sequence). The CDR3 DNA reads TGTGCCAGCAGCTTGAGGCTTACGGGAGGGCCCAACACCGGGGAGCTGTTTTTT. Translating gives CASSLRLTGGPNTGELFF.

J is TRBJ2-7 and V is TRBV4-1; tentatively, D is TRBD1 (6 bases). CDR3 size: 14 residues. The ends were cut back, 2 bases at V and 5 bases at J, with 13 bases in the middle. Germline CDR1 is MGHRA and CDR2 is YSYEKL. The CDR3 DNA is TGCGCCAGCAGCCAACCAACCAGGGGAAACGAGCAGTACTTC. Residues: CASSQPTRGNEQYF.

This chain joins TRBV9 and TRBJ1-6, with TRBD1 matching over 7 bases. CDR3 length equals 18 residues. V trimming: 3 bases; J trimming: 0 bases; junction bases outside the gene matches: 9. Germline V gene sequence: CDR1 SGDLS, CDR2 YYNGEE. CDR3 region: CASSGGQWGSSYNSPLHF. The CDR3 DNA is TGTGCCAGCAGCGGGGGACAGTGGGGGAGCTCCTATAATTCACCCCTCCACTTT.

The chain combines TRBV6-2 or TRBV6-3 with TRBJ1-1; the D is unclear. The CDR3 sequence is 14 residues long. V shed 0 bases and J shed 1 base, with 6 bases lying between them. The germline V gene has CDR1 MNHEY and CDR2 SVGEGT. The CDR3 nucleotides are TGTGCCAGCAGTTACTCAGCGGGGAACACTGAAGCTTTCTTT. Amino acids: CASSYSAGNTEAFF.

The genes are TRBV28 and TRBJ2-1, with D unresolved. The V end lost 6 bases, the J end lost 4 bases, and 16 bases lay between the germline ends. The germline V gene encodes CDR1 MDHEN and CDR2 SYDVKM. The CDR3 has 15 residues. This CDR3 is CASRAPPPRYNEQFF. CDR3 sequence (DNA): TGTGCCAGCAGAGCCCCCCCGCCTCGATACAATGAGCAGTTCTTC.